This TCR beta chain comes out of a study of blood T cells in healthy people across ages. Primers used in a second PCR of about 7 to 11 cycles were a sample-barcoded 5' primer and a J-beta primer mix. Any given sample supplied a minimum of 2.5 million CDR3-containing paired-end reads. In TCRdb, the 5' RACE reads were re-called with MiXCR into one record per CDR3 protein. The table lists over a million distinct CDR3 sequences, roughly 24% of them singletons, with 0.65% to 0.75% in the top ten. This CDR3 has 14 residues. Germline V gene data show CDR1 as MNHEY and CDR2 as SMNVEV (reference sequence). V was clipped by 3 bases and J by 3 bases; unmatched bases: 3. This same sample was also part of a study on T cells of mothers and their children. That publication notes: Donation was provided by three healthy Caucasian mothers along with their six children. Among related mother-child pairs, overlap was slightly higher than in unrelated pairs, though not significantly. Persistent microchimeric T cell clones were sought, and none were detected.

This receptor was obtained from a girl aged 2-9 years in good health. The sequenced sample consisted of blood. The V and J genes are TRBV27 and TRBJ2-7; 9 bases map to TRBD1. Here the CDR3 reads CASSFWGQGYEQYF. The CDR3 DNA reads as TGTGCCAGCAGTTTTTGGGGACAGGGCTACGAGCAGTACTTC.